The rows below give T cell receptor beta chains drawn from one sample of a study of shared clonotypes between healthy human individuals. Measured with immunoSEQ multiplex PCR; TCRdb has only the in-frame clones, and not every one. The repertoire holds a few million clones, with approximately 90% as singletons. Sequencing was carried out using naive CD4+ T cells sorted from blood. Receptors were obtained from a man aged 18 to 29 in good health. Each CDR3 is given with its conserved first and last residue. Fields, in order: D gene, J gene, V gene, clone size, CDR3 protein, CDR3 DNA. The D gene is left open where the match is weak. The size field is filled for only some rows; it gives once, few, many or a size class.

NA	TRBJ1-3	TRBV5-1	NA	CASSLGRTSGNTIYF	TGCGCCAGCAGCTTAGGGAGGACCTCTGGAAACACCATATATTTT
NA	TRBJ2-6	TRBV5-1	NA	CASSSNPEVTGANVLTF	TGCGCCAGCAGCTCGAATCCGGAGGTAACTGGGGCCAACGTCCTGACTTTC
TRBD2	TRBJ2-1	TRBV27	NA	CASSPRLAGGPIAAYNEQFF	TGTGCCAGCAGTCCGAGACTAGCGGGAGGGCCAATCGCTGCCTACAATGAGCAGTTCTTC
TRBD2	TRBJ2-1	TRBV7-3	NA	CASSLQLAGGNEQFF	TGTGCCAGCAGCCTGCAACTAGCGGGGGGGAATGAGCAGTTCTTC
NA	TRBJ2-7	TRBV7-3	once	CASSSLDGPRYEQYF	TGTGCCAGCAGCTCCCTCGACGGACCTCGTTACGAGCAGTACTTC
TRBD2	TRBJ2-7	TRBV6-5	NA	CASSYSKSGATYEQYF	TGTGCCAGCAGTTACTCCAAGAGCGGGGCGACCTACGAGCAGTACTTC
NA	TRBJ2-5	TRBV28	once	CASSSPPTSQETQYF	TGTGCCAGCAGCTCTCCACCGACTAGTCAAGAGACCCAGTACTTC
NA	TRBJ1-1	TRBV5-1	NA	CASSLGPTNTEAFF	TGCGCCAGCAGCTTGGGCCCGACCAACACTGAAGCTTTCTTT
NA	TRBJ2-1	TRBV5-4	NA	CASSPTSGGSSYNEQFF	TGTGCCAGCAGCCCAACAAGCGGAGGGAGCTCCTACAATGAGCAGTTCTTC
NA	TRBJ1-6	TRBV7-2	NA	CAMQESYNSPLHF	TGTGCCATGCAGGAAAGCTATAATTCACCCCTCCACTTT
TRBD1	TRBJ1-6	TRBV11-2	NA	CASSLEGTGQSPLHF	TGTGCCAGCAGCTTAGAGGGGACAGGGCAATCACCCCTCCACTTT
TRBD1	TRBJ2-3	TRBV9	once	CASSAPRQGADTQYF	TGTGCCAGCAGCGCACCAAGACAGGGAGCAGATACGCAGTATTTT
NA	TRBJ1-4	TRBV14	NA	CASSQDTPANEKLFF	TGTGCCAGCAGCCAAGATACCCCGGCTAATGAAAAACTGTTTTTT
TRBD2	TRBJ2-2	TRBV23-1	NA	CASSQNLTGTSGGGTGELFF	TGCGCCAGCAGTCAAAATCTCACCGGGACTAGCGGGGGTGGGACCGGGGAGCTGTTTTTT
TRBD2	TRBJ2-1	TRBV28	NA	CASSLYRLAGHNEQFF	TGTGCCAGCAGTTTATATAGACTAGCGGGACACAATGAGCAGTTCTTC
NA	TRBJ1-4	TRBV30	NA	CAWSPSGAGGEKLFF	TGTGCCTGGAGTCCCTCCGGGGCGGGAGGTGAAAAACTGTTTTTT
NA	TRBJ1-5	TRBV28	NA	CASSLYRASNQPQHF	TGTGCCAGCAGTTTGTACAGGGCTAGCAATCAGCCCCAGCATTTT
NA	TRBJ2-6	TRBV7-3	NA	CASSAQSAGANVLTF	TGTGCCAGCAGTGCCCAAAGTGCTGGGGCCAACGTCCTGACTTTC
TRBD2	TRBJ2-3	TRBV15	NA	CATSRDLSAGGSTDTQYF	TGTGCCACCAGCAGAGATTTGTCTGCGGGGGGTAGCACAGATACGCAGTATTTT
TRBD1	TRBJ2-5	TRBV4-1	NA	CASSHGDRVRQETQYF	TGCGCCAGCAGCCACGGAGACAGGGTGAGGCAAGAGACCCAGTACTTC
NA	TRBJ1-1	TRBV7-9	NA	CASSSDPVGSEAFF	TGTGCCAGCAGCTCGGACCCTGTGGGCTCTGAAGCTTTCTTT
NA	TRBJ1-1	TRBV7-7	NA	CASSPRDPLGTEAFF	TGTGCTAGCAGCCCCCGGGACCCCCTTGGCACTGAAGCTTTCTTT
NA	TRBJ1-2	TRBV18	NA	CASSPGAGTANYGYTF	TGTGCCAGCTCACCGGGGGCGGGGACGGCTAACTATGGCTACACCTTC
TRBD2	TRBJ2-1	TRBV5-1	once	CASSSGLAEKQFF	TGCGCCAGCAGCTCCGGACTAGCCGAGAAGCAGTTCTTC
NA	TRBJ1-6	TRBV19	NA	CASSISPLHF	TGTGCCAGTTCAATTTCACCCCTCCACTTT
NA	TRBJ2-2	TRBV5-1	NA	CASSGDRSTGELFF	TGCGCCAGCAGTGGAGACAGAAGCACCGGGGAGCTGTTTTTT
TRBD1	TRBJ1-4	TRBV28	NA	CASSLTRTGTGVEKLFF	TGTGCCAGCAGTTTAACAAGGACCGGGACAGGGGTTGAAAAACTGTTTTTT
NA	TRBJ2-1	TRBV6-4	NA	CASSDGIPDREDEQFF	TGTGCCAGCAGTGACGGTATCCCCGACAGGGAGGATGAGCAGTTCTTC
TRBD2	TRBJ2-3	TRBV5-1	NA	CASSFGQRGTDPTDTQYF	TGCGCCAGCAGCTTCGGCCAGCGGGGGACCGATCCCACAGATACGCAGTATTTT
TRBD2	TRBJ2-3	TRBV5-1	NA	CASSRREGTDTQYF	TGCGCCAGCAGCAGGCGGGAGGGTACAGATACGCAGTATTTT
NA	TRBJ2-7	TRBV6-1	once	CASSEYSHTTYEQYF	TGTGCCAGCAGTGAATACTCTCACACGACGTACGAGCAGTACTTC
TRBD2	TRBJ2-5	TRBV7-8	NA	CAGSLAGETQYF	TGTGCCGGCAGCTTAGCGGGGGAGACCCAGTACTTC
TRBD1	TRBJ1-5	TRBV18	NA	CASSRELTGMGQPQHF	TGTGCCAGCTCTCGGGAGCTGACAGGGATGGGTCAGCCCCAGCATTTT
NA	TRBJ1-5	TRBV6-6	NA	CASSYGWGQNQPQHF	TGTGCCAGCAGTTACGGGTGGGGCCAAAATCAGCCCCAGCATTTT
TRBD2	TRBJ2-2	TRBV27	NA	CASSLSRGWGGELFF	TGTGCCAGCAGTTTATCGCGGGGGTGGGGCGGGGAGCTGTTTTTT
TRBD1	TRBJ2-7	TRBV5-1	NA	CASSPDRWYEQYF	TGCGCCAGCAGCCCGGACAGGTGGTACGAGCAGTACTTC
NA	TRBJ2-1	TRBV7-9	NA	CASSSQGEGYNEQFF	TGTGCCAGCAGCTCCCAGGGTGAGGGGTACAATGAGCAGTTCTTC
TRBD2	TRBJ2-5	TRBV28	NA	CASTALGTSTLETQYF	TGTGCCAGCACCGCCCTAGGGACTAGCACTTTGGAGACCCAGTACTTC
TRBD1	TRBJ2-1	TRBV5-1	NA	CASSYPIHRGDGNEQFF	TGCGCCAGCAGCTACCCTATTCACAGGGGAGACGGCAATGAGCAGTTCTTC
NA	TRBJ1-1	TRBV6-5	NA	CASLGATEAFF	TGTGCCAGCCTGGGGGCGACTGAAGCTTTCTTT
TRBD2	TRBJ2-7	TRBV29-1	NA	CSVEWEGLYEQYF	TGCAGCGTTGAATGGGAGGGCCTATACGAGCAGTACTTC
NA	TRBJ1-1	TRBV4-1	few	CASSHLMNTEAFF	TGCGCCAGCAGCCACTTGATGAACACTGAAGCTTTCTTT
TRBD1	TRBJ1-2	TRBV7-3	NA	CASGTGVYGYTF	TGTGCCAGTGGGACAGGCGTCTATGGCTACACCTTC
NA	TRBJ1-6	TRBV7-2	NA	CASSPRTLPPNSPLHF	TGTGCCAGCAGCCCCCGGACCCTTCCACCCAATTCACCCCTCCACTTT
NA	TRBJ1-2	TRBV7-9	NA	CASSEEGFGYTF	TGTGCCAGCAGCGAGGAGGGCTTTGGCTACACCTTC
NA	TRBJ1-2	TRBV5-3	NA	CAKPPYSPYGYTF	TGTGCCAAACCCCCGTACAGTCCCTATGGCTACACCTTC